This TCR beta chain was obtained from a study of early T cells in non-severe SARS-CoV-2 infection. About the study: The study sequenced bulk RNA from unsorted whole blood, with chains unpaired. Broader study findings: Missing private and CD4 specificities, VDJdb matching favored anti-spike CD8 responses.

Germline V gene lookup returns CDR1 SGHAT and CDR2 FQNNGV. Germline trimming cut 5 bases from V and 6 bases from J; bases unmatched to any gene: 10. CDR3 size: 15 residues. In this sample, this clonotype turned up many times. Its specificity is not known. The library protocol tagged individual cDNA molecules with unique molecular identifiers. A single record per CDR3 protein comes from TCRdb applying MiXCR to the 5' RACE reads. In the table there are just under 85,000 distinct CDR3 sequences, over 9.5% of which are singletons. This TCR derives from an adult who was a healthcare worker with PCR-confirmed SARS-CoV-2 infection or an uninfected control (not recorded which). The sequencing here drew on whole blood, taken at baseline. V is TRBV11-2 and J is TRBJ2-7; 10 positions agree with TRBD2. The CDR3 bases are TGTGCCAGCAGCCTTCTAGCGGGAGACCTTAGCGAGCAGTACTTC. As protein: CASSLLAGDLSEQYF.